The TCR beta chain under discussion was sequenced for a study of shared clonotypes between healthy human individuals. This CDR3 spans 15 amino acids. The V segment lost 4 bases and the J segment 12 bases; nucleotides outside the gene matches: 13. Germline CDR1 reads WNHNN; CDR2 reads SYGVQD (reference sequence). Some clones are missing from TCRdb's copy, which holds only in-frame ones; the method was immunoSEQ multiplex PCR. In the table there are about 2 million clones, 90% to 95% of which are singletons. This clone was detected once. Its cognate antigen is unknown. Findings and limits, study-wide: A generally larger estimated richness was seen in naive subsets than in memory subsets.

The source material was naive CD4+ T cells sorted from blood. Subset here: CD45RA+ positively selected. The sequence was collected from a man aged 18 to 35 in good health. The rearrangement joins TRBV10-1 to TRBJ2-1; 9 positions match TRBD2. CDR3 amino acids: CASSVGRLAADGQFF. As DNA, the CDR3 is TGCGCCAGCAGTGTTGGGAGACTAGCGGCAGACGGGCAGTTCTTC.